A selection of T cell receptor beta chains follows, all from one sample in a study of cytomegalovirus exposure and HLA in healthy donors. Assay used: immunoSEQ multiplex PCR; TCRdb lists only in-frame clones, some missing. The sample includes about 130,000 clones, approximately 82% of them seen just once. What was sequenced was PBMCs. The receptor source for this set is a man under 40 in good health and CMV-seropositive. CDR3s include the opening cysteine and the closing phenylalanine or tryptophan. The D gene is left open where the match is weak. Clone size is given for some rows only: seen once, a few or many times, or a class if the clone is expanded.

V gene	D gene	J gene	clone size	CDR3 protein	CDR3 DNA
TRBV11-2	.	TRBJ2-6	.	CASSFTGANVLTF	TGTGCCAGCAGCTTTACTGGGGCCAACGTCCTGACTTTC
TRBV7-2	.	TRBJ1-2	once	CASSSQGYGYTF	TGTGCCAGCAGTTCACAGGGCTATGGCTACACCTTC
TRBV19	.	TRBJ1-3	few	CASRRGGGRNTIYF	TGTGCCAGTAGGCGAGGTGGAGGTAGAAACACCATATATTTT
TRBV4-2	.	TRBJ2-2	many	CASRPGFQNTGELFF	TGTGCCAGCAGGCCAGGGTTCCAGAACACCGGGGAGCTGTTTTTT
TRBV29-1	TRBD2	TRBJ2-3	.	CSVEGLAESTDTQYF	TGCAGCGTTGAAGGACTAGCGGAGAGCACAGATACGCAGTATTTT
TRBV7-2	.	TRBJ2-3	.	CASSLAGGVDTQYF	TGTGCCAGCAGCTTAGCGGGGGGAGTAGATACGCAGTATTTT
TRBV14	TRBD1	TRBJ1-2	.	CASSPAITGGGVGYTF	TGTGCCAGCAGCCCTGCGATTACAGGGGGCGGCGTTGGCTACACCTTC
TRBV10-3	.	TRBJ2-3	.	CAISDRDTQYF	TGTGCCATCAGTGACCGGGATACGCAGTATTTT
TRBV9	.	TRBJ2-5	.	CASSVGVGGNIGETQYF	TGTGCCAGCAGCGTAGGGGTAGGGGGTAATATTGGAGAGACCCAGTACTTC
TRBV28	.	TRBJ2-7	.	CASSPLQVYEQYF	TGTGCCAGCAGTCCATTACAGGTCTACGAGCAGTACTTC
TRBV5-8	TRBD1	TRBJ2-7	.	CASSDQGQGTYEQYF	TGTGCCAGCAGCGACCAAGGACAGGGTACCTACGAGCAGTACTTC
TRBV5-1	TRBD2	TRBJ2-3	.	CASSLGTSGGKDTQYF	TGCGCCAGCAGCTTGGGAACTAGCGGGGGGAAGGATACGCAGTATTTT
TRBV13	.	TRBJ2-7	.	CASSLDRVKQYF	TGTGCCAGCAGCCTCGACCGGGTGAAGCAGTACTTC
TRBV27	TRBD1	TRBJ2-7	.	CASSLSSGQGPPYEQYF	TGTGCCAGCAGTTTATCGTCGGGACAGGGACCCCCCTACGAGCAGTACTTC
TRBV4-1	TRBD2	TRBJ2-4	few	CASSLPLAGGLLAKNIQYF	TGCGCCAGCAGCCTCCCCCTAGCGGGGGGACTACTAGCCAAAAACATTCAGTACTTC
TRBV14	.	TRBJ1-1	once	CASSPRTGNTEAFF	TGTGCCAGCAGCCCCAGAACAGGGAACACTGAAGCTTTCTTT
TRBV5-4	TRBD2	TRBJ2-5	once	CASSLLGLAGGQETQYF	TGTGCCAGCAGCCTGCTCGGACTAGCGGGGGGGCAAGAGACCCAGTACTTC
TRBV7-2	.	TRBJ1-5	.	CASSFQVNQPQHF	TGTGCCAGCAGCTTCCAGGTGAATCAGCCCCAGCATTTT
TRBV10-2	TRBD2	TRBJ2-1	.	CASSLPWGGGPGGEQFF	TGCGCCAGCAGCCTCCCCTGGGGCGGGGGGCCAGGTGGGGAGCAGTTCTTC
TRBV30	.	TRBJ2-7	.	CAWSKGGGENEQYF	TGTGCCTGGAGTAAAGGCGGAGGGGAGAACGAGCAGTACTTC
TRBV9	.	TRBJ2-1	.	CASSVTEYNEQFF	TGTGCCAGCAGCGTGACTGAATACAATGAGCAGTTCTTC
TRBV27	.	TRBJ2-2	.	CASSLSRLSTGELFF	TGTGCCAGCAGTTTATCCAGGCTGAGTACCGGGGAGCTGTTTTTT
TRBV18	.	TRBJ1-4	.	CASSPRASNEKLFF	TGTGCCAGCTCACCACGGGCATCTAATGAAAAACTGTTTTTT
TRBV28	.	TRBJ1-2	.	CASSGTGPFYGYTF	TGTGCCAGCAGTGGCACAGGGCCGTTCTATGGCTACACCTTC
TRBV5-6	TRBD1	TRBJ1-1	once	CASSAYRGWGTEAFF	TGTGCCAGCAGCGCGTACAGGGGGTGGGGCACTGAAGCTTTCTTT
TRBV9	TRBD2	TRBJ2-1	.	CASSVRGLGVDEQFF	TGTGCCAGCAGCGTTAGGGGACTAGGCGTTGATGAGCAGTTCTTC
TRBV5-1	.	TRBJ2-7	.	CASSLGRAYEQYF	TGCGCCAGCAGCTTGGGCAGGGCATACGAGCAGTACTTC
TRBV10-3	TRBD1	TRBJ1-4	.	CATNRGLEDEKLFF	TGTGCCACAAACAGGGGGCTAGAGGATGAAAAACTGTTTTTT
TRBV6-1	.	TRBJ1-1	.	CASSSEQGRNTEAFF	TGTGCCAGCAGTTCGGAACAGGGACGGAACACTGAAGCTTTCTTT
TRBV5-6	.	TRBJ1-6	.	CASSLGALGSPLHF	TGTGCCAGCAGCTTGGGGGCTCTTGGATCACCCCTCCACTTT
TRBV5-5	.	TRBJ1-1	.	CASSLRELNTEAFF	TGTGCCAGCAGCCTCCGGGAGCTAAACACTGAAGCTTTCTTT
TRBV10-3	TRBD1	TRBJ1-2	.	CAIDRGSGYGYTF	TGTGCCATCGACAGGGGGTCAGGCTATGGCTACACCTTC
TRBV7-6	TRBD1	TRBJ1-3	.	CASSLAGRGRGNTIYF	TGTGCCAGCAGCTTAGCCGGAAGGGGGCGAGGAAACACCATATATTTT
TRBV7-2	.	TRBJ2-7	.	CASSLRGQSYEQYF	TGTGCCAGCAGCTTAAGGGGTCAGTCCTACGAGCAGTACTTC
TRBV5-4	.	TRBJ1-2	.	CASSSLQGGGYGYTF	TGTGCCAGCAGCTCCCTACAGGGTGGCGGGTATGGCTACACCTTC
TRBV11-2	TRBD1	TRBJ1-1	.	CASSLKPTGGEAEAFF	TGTGCCAGCAGCTTAAAGCCGACAGGGGGGGAGGCTGAAGCTTTCTTT
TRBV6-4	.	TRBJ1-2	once	CASSDRGFHYTF	TGTGCCAGCAGTGACCGGGGTTTCCACTACACCTTC
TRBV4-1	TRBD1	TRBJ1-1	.	CASSTRQGRYTEAFF	TGCGCCAGCAGCACTCGACAGGGTCGGTACACTGAAGCTTTCTTT
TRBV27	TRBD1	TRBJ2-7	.	CASSSRDRGEQYF	TGTGCCAGCAGTTCCCGGGACAGGGGCGAGCAGTACTTC
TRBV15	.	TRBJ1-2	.	CATSETGYGYTF	TGTGCCACCAGCGAGACGGGATATGGCTACACCTTC
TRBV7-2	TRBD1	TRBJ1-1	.	CASSLFAGGGTEAFF	TGTGCCAGCAGCTTATTTGCAGGGGGCGGCACTGAAGCTTTCTTT
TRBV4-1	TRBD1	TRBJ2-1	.	CASSKGQGSRGEQFF	TGCGCCAGCAGCAAGGGACAGGGAAGCAGGGGTGAGCAGTTCTTC
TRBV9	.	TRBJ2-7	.	CASSVVPGGGEQYF	TGTGCCAGCAGCGTAGTCCCAGGAGGAGGCGAGCAGTACTTC
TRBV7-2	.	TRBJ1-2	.	CASSSLRGNYGYTF	TGTGCCAGCAGCTCACTAAGGGGAAACTATGGCTACACCTTC
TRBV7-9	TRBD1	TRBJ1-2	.	CASSLGDRSYGYTF	TGTGCCAGCAGCTTAGGGGACAGATCCTATGGCTACACCTTC
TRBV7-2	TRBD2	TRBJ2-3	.	CASSPRPSGSLDTQYF	TGTGCCAGCAGCCCCCGCCCTAGCGGGAGTTTGGATACGCAGTATTTT
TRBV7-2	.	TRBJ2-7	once	CASSLAGGTKSYEQYF	TGTGCCAGCAGCTTAGCGGGGGGGACAAAATCCTACGAGCAGTACTTC
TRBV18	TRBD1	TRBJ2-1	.	CASSRDRGANNEQFF	TGTGCCAGCTCACGGGACAGGGGGGCAAACAATGAGCAGTTCTTC
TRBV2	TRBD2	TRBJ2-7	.	CASKLLAGVSYEQYF	TGTGCCAGCAAACTCCTAGCGGGAGTATCCTACGAGCAGTACTTC
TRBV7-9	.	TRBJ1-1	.	CASSLGLLTEAFF	TGTGCCAGCAGCTTAGGATTGCTAACCGAAGCTTTCTTT
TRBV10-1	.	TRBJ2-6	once	CASSTGPGANVLTF	TGCGCCAGCAGTACAGGGCCTGGGGCCAACGTCCTGACTTTC
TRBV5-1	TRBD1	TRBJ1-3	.	CASSLDFQGAGNTIYF	TGCGCCAGCAGCTTGGACTTTCAGGGGGCAGGAAACACCATATATTTT
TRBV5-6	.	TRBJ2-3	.	CASSRLGADTQYF	TGTGCCAGCAGTCGACTAGGTGCAGATACGCAGTATTTT